The 24 T cell receptor beta chains reported below all come from one sample, sequenced in a study of vaccination and CD4 T cells after COVID-19. Their antigen targets remain unknown. With the Oncomine TCR Beta short-read assay, DNA from cultured CD4+ T cells was sequenced. TCRdb redid the calling of the PCR reads with MiXCR, one entry per CDR3 protein. The table records around 8,000 distinct CDR3 sequences, under 45% of them present only once. As to treatment: roughly ten-day PBMC culture with coronavirus spike peptide pools or control peptides (ViraFEST assay). Prior to the COVID-19 pandemic (2011-2018), the unexposed donor's CD4+ T cells were collected. Material for sequencing was CD4+ T cells from blood, cultured in vitro. These receptors were obtained from a human donor in good health.

The V gene is TRBV27, the J gene TRBJ1-5; D perhaps matches TRBD1 (5 bases). V lost 6 bases and J 0 bases, leaving 12 bases between the germline ends. Germline V gene sequence: CDR1 MNHEY, CDR2 SMNVEV (reference sequence). The CDR3 contains 15 residues. CDR3 loop: CASRANRNSNQPQHF. The CDR3, as DNA: TGTGCCAGCAGGGCAAACAGGAATAGCAATCAGCCCCAGCATTTT.

The chain recombines TRBV7-9 with TRBJ1-2; D unclear. Trimming pared 3 bases from V and 3 bases from J, leaving 5 bases between. The length of the CDR3 is 12 residues. Germline V lookup: CDR1 SEHNR, CDR2 FQNEAQ (reference sequence). The CDR3 DNA reads TGTGCCAGCAGCTTGAGAGACTATGGCTACACCTTC. Its protein is CASSLRDYGYTF.

This clonotype was seen a few times. The chain couples TRBV19 to TRBJ1-2, with D hard to call. This CDR3 contains 13 residues. Germline V lookup: CDR1 LNHDA, CDR2 SQIVND (reference sequence). Trimming stripped 3 bases from V and 8 bases from J, with 13 bases between. CDR3 sequence (DNA): TGTGCCAGTAGTATCAAGCTCGGCTTGGGCTACACCTTC. Translating gives CASSIKLGLGYTF.

This clonotype has more than one count but fewer than ten. The J gene is TRBJ2-7, the V gene TRBV7-8; tentatively, D is TRBD2 (6 bases). Germline V CDR1 and CDR2: SGHVS, FQNEAQ. The V gene lost 1 base and the J gene lost 0 bases, with 10 bases spanning the gap. This CDR3 spans 15 amino acids. CDR3 in amino acids: CASSLGAGFSYEQYF. The CDR3 DNA reads TGTGCCAGCAGCTTAGGTGCGGGATTCTCCTACGAGCAGTACTTC.

The chain carries TRBV2 and TRBJ1-4, with 7 positions matching TRBD1. The germline CDR1 and CDR2 sequences are SNHLY and FYNNEI. Unmatched junction bases numbered 7, after V lost 7 bases and J lost 5 bases. The CDR3 sequence is 14 residues long. DNA for the CDR3: TGTGCCAGCAATCGAGACAGGGTGAATGAAAAACTGTTTTTT. This encodes CASNRDRVNEKLFF.

V usage is TRBV6-1 and J usage is TRBJ1-3, with D possibly TRBD1 on 5 matching bases. This CDR3 has 16 residues. Germline-derived CDR1 and CDR2 are MNHNS and SASEGT. Trimming left V 8 bases short and J 0 bases short, with 17 bases between. The CDR3: CASLGTGRSSGNTIYF. The CDR3 DNA is TGTGCCAGCCTGGGGACTGGGAGAAGCTCTGGAAACACCATATATTTT.

The chain employs TRBV5-4 and TRBJ2-7; no clear D. Between the trimmed V and J ends, which lost 0 bases and 8 bases, there was a span of 9 bases. The CDR3 extends over 12 amino acids. Germline V lookup: CDR1 SGHNT, CDR2 YYREEE (reference sequence). Written as DNA, the CDR3 is TGTGCCAGCAGCTTGGTGGCAGGACAGCAGTACTTC. Its translation is CASSLVAGQQYF.

The V call is TRBV28, the J call TRBJ1-5, with 8 bases matching TRBD1. Germline V gene sequence: CDR1 MDHEN, CDR2 SYDVKM. This CDR3 has 15 amino acids. Trimming took 2 bases from V and 3 from J; bases not matched to a gene: 3. Written as DNA, the CDR3 is TGTGCCAGCAGTTTACGGGACAGGTTCAATCAGCCCCAGCATTTT. Encoded protein: CASSLRDRFNQPQHF.

The chain has TRBV29-1 and TRBJ2-2, with a tentative D call TRBD2 (6 bases). The V and J ends lost 6 bases and 6 bases respectively, with 20 bases between them. This CDR3 has 15 residues. Germline V gene sequence: CDR1 SQVTM, CDR2 ANQGSEA. CDR3 nucleotide sequence: TGCAGCGTGAGTGGGGGGTCAGCGAGCTCCGGGGAGCTGTTTTTT. Its protein is CSVSGGSASSGELFF.

This clonotype came up a few times. The rearrangement uses TRBV20-1 and TRBJ1-1, with TRBD1 matching over 8 bases. CDR3 size: 13 residues. The germline V gene has CDR1 DFQATT and CDR2 SNEGSKA (reference sequence). V lost 2 bases to trimming and J lost 6 bases; unmatched junction nucleotides: 5. CDR3 protein: CSARSGGYPEAFF. The CDR3 bases are TGCAGTGCTAGATCAGGGGGCTACCCTGAAGCTTTCTTT.

This rearrangement joins TRBV20-1 to TRBJ2-3, with 7 bases that match TRBD2. This CDR3 region has 14 residues. Trimming at V came to 7 bases and at J to 6 bases, leaving 13 bases not matched to a gene. Germline V gene lookup returns CDR1 DFQATT and CDR2 SNEGSKA (reference sequence). The CDR3 nucleotides read TGCAGTGTGTGGGCTGGGAGCGGGACGGATACGCAGTATTTT. It yields the protein CSVWAGSGTDTQYF.

This clonotype has only a few counts. This sequence joins TRBV2 and TRBJ2-7, with D perhaps being TRBD1 or TRBD2 (5 bases each). Germline-derived CDR1 and CDR2 are SNHLY and FYNNEI. The V end was cut by 5 bases, the J end by 3 bases, with 11 bases between. The CDR3 totals 13 residues. CDR3 coding DNA: TGTGCCAGCAGTAGGGACCAGGGCTACGAGCAGTACTTC. Its protein is CASSRDQGYEQYF.

V is TRBV6-1 and J is TRBJ2-7; 8 bases line up with TRBD2. Trimming cost V 6 bases and J 4 bases; bases outside gene matches: 11. The CDR3 has 15 amino acids. Germline CDR1 MNHNS, CDR2 SASEGT. The CDR3 DNA sequence: TGTGCCAGCAGATCCGGGGGGGCAGGGATATACGAGCAGTACTTC. Protein product: CASRSGGAGIYEQYF.

This sequence joins TRBV20-1 and TRBJ1-6; D is undetermined. The CDR3 is 16 residues long. The V gene's germline CDR1 is DFQATT and CDR2 SNEGSKA (reference sequence). Trimming removed 0 bases at V and 6 bases at J, with 15 bases between. DNA of the CDR3: TGCAGTGCTAGAGATCCAATCGCACCGGTTAATTCACCCCTCCACTTT. This encodes CSARDPIAPVNSPLHF.

This clonotype has only a few counts. This sequence joins TRBV19 and TRBJ2-3; D not certain. The germline V gene encodes CDR1 LNHDA and CDR2 SQIVND (reference sequence). The CDR3 totals 12 residues. The V end was cut by 2 bases, the J end by 6 bases, with 6 bases between. The CDR3 bases are TGTGCCAGTAGTATAACCGCCGATACGCAGTATTTT. It translates to CASSITADTQYF.

This clonotype was seen a few times. The chain combines TRBV4-3 with TRBJ2-1, with 11 bases lining up with TRBD1. CDR1 and CDR2 from the germline V gene are LGHNA and YSLEER. The CDR3 runs to 16 residues. V was clipped by 4 bases and J by 8 bases; unmatched bases: 10. The CDR3 coding sequence is TGCGCCAGCAGCCGACAGACCGGGACAGGGGGTGATGAGCAGTTCTTC. It specifies CASSRQTGTGGDEQFF.

This clonotype was seen more than once but under ten times. CDR3 DNA sequence: TGTGCCAGCAGCCCGGACAGGATTACCTACGAGCAGTACTTC. Amino acid sequence: CASSPDRITYEQYF. The chain joins TRBV7-8 to TRBJ2-7, with 7 bases identical to TRBD1. Losses at the gene ends were 5 bases for V and 2 bases for J; bases not matched to a gene: 6. CDR1 is SGHVS and CDR2 is FQNEAQ in the germline V gene. This CDR3 spans 14 amino acids.

The rearrangement uses TRBV4-1 and TRBJ1-6, with 7 positions matching TRBD1. The junction had 13 bases not matched to a gene; V was cut back by 2 bases and J by 6 bases. The CDR3 consists of 18 residues. Per the germline V gene, CDR1 is MGHRA and CDR2 is YSYEKL. The CDR3 here is CASSQRRPRDSTNSPLHF. The CDR3 coding sequence is TGCGCCAGCAGCCAAAGACGTCCTCGGGACAGTACTAATTCACCCCTCCACTTT.

This clonotype was seen a handful of times. This chain joins TRBV7-6 and TRBJ2-2; unclear D gene. The germline V gene encodes CDR1 SGHVS and CDR2 FNYEAQ. This CDR3 comprises 16 residues. Trimming left V 1 base short and J 1 base short, with 10 bases between. CDR3 DNA: TGTGCCAGCAGCTTAGACGTCAGTTTGAACACCGGGGAGCTGTTTTTT. Protein sequence: CASSLDVSLNTGELFF.

The chain carries TRBV6-1 and TRBJ2-7; 7 bases match TRBD1. Per germline, CDR1 MNHNS and CDR2 SASEGT. The CDR3 extends over 15 amino acids. The V gene end was trimmed by 6 bases and the J gene end by 3 bases; junction bases not matched to a gene: 11. CDR3 protein: CASRSGQAGNYEQYF. In DNA form, the CDR3 reads TGTGCCAGCAGGTCCGGACAGGCCGGGAACTACGAGCAGTACTTC.

The genes are TRBV7-2 and TRBJ1-2, with 8 bases identical to TRBD1. The ends lost 4 bases at V and 1 base at J; junction bases unmatched: 17. The CDR3 runs 19 residues. Germline V gene sequence: CDR1 SGHTA, CDR2 FQGNSA. The CDR3 here is CASSSLPGQASLRNYGYTF. The DNA of the CDR3 is TGTGCCAGCAGCTCCCTCCCGGGACAGGCCTCCCTCCGTAACTATGGCTACACCTTC.

This chain uses TRBV5-1 with TRBJ1-2; 8 nucleotides line up with TRBD1. This CDR3 has 13 amino acids. Germline V gene data show CDR1 as SGHRS and CDR2 as YFSETQ. Losses at the gene ends were 5 bases for V and 4 bases for J; bases not matched to a gene: 4. CDR3 loop: CASSPTGVYGYTF. The CDR3 DNA follows: TGCGCCAGCAGTCCGACAGGGGTCTATGGCTACACCTTC.

The chain joins TRBV6-2 or TRBV6-3 to TRBJ1-1, with TRBD1 identical over 7 bases. The germline gives CDR1 MNHEY, CDR2 SVGEGT. The CDR3 length is 16 residues. J lost 1 base, V lost 2 bases, and 7 bases had no gene match. CDR3 nucleotide sequence: TGTGCCAGCAGTTACGACCTGGACAGGAAGAACACTGAAGCTTTCTTT. Translation gives CASSYDLDRKNTEAFF.

This clonotype was seen a handful of times. This chain joins TRBV7-2 and TRBJ1-2; TRBD1 might be the D (5 bases). Trimming left V 1 base short and J 4 bases short, with 10 bases between. This CDR3 is built from 14 residues. Germline V CDR1 and CDR2: SGHTA, FQGNSA. The CDR3 here is CASSLVTRAYGYTF. The CDR3 region has the DNA TGTGCCAGCAGCTTAGTGACCAGGGCCTATGGCTACACCTTC.